The 27 T cell receptor beta chains below were found in one sample sequenced in a study of CD8 T cells in ankylosing spondylitis. Study-wide findings and caveats: About 8 highly homologous variants made up a TCR beta motif that seemed to typify ankylosing spondylitis blood.

TCRdb called the 5' RACE reads again in MiXCR, with one record for every CDR3 protein. The sample contains 200,000 to 250,000 distinct CDR3 sequences, just under 7.5% of which appear only once. Their target antigens are unknown. The sample taken for sequencing was blood, either unsorted or a sorted T cell fraction (not recorded which). The receptors come from a male donor with ankylosing spondylitis.

At least ten counts were recorded for this clonotype. For the CDR3, the DNA is TGTGCCAGCAGCCAAGATGGCAGGGTTGTCTCCGAAAAACTGTTTTTT. Its protein is CASSQDGRVVSEKLFF. This chain connects TRBV14 to TRBJ1-4, with D tentatively TRBD1 (5 bases). CDR3 length: 16 residues. The V end was cut by 0 bases, the J end by 8 bases, with 16 bases between. Germline V gives CDR1 SGHDN, CDR2 FVKESK.

This clonotype occurred many times. The genes are TRBV7-9 and TRBJ2-1; possibly TRBD2 for D (7 bases). The CDR3 has 12 residues. V was clipped by 0 bases and J by 15 bases, with 12 bases between them. The germline V gene encodes CDR1 SEHNR and CDR2 FQNEAQ (reference sequence). Written as DNA, the CDR3 is TGTGCCAGCAGCTTAGCGGGGGGGCCTCCGTTCTTC. It codes for CASSLAGGPPFF.

This clonotype showed up many times. V usage is TRBV9 and J usage is TRBJ1-1; a weak D match, TRBD1 (5 bases). V gave up 3 bases and J gave up 2 bases, with 11 bases separating them. CDR3 length equals 14 residues. CDR1 is SGDLS, CDR2 YYNGEE, per germline. The CDR3: CASSGGRGNTEAFF. CDR3 coding DNA: TGTGCCAGCAGCGGAGGAAGGGGAAACACTGAAGCTTTCTTT.

This clonotype has ten or more counts. The V gene is TRBV6-2 or TRBV6-3, the J gene TRBJ2-3, with TRBD2 matching over 13 bases. CDR3 length equals 16 residues. The germline V gene has CDR1 MNHEY and CDR2 SVGEGT. Germline trimming cut 2 bases from V and 4 bases from J; bases unmatched to any gene: 3. CDR3 loop: CASSYRTSGRADTQYF. The DNA of the CDR3 is TGTGCCAGCAGTTACCGCACTAGCGGGAGGGCAGATACGCAGTATTTT.

The sample holds many counts of this clonotype. The rearrangement links TRBV20-1 to TRBJ2-7; D call uncertain. With 4 bases removed from V and 3 bases from J, the gap between germline ends came to 10 bases. The CDR3 extends over 12 amino acids. Looked up from germline, CDR1 is DFQATT and CDR2 is SNEGSKA (reference sequence). Here the CDR3 reads CSANLILYEQYF. The CDR3 nucleotides are TGCAGTGCTAACTTGATCCTCTACGAGCAGTACTTC.

At least ten counts were recorded for this clonotype. The rearrangement joins TRBV7-9 to TRBJ2-3, with D possibly matching TRBD2 (6 bases). The CDR3 consists of 13 residues. Germline CDR1 SEHNR, CDR2 FQNEAQ (reference sequence). Trimming took 10 bases from V and 0 from J, leaving 11 bases between them. The CDR3 reads CATLGTSTDTQYF. CDR3 coding DNA: TGTGCCACCCTTGGGACTAGCACAGATACGCAGTATTTT.

This clonotype has at least ten counts. The CDR3 is CASSLMDGLLGEQYF. DNA for the CDR3: TGCGCCAGCAGCTTAATGGACGGTCTATTGGGGGAGCAGTACTTC. The rearrangement joins TRBV5-1 to TRBJ2-7; D ambiguous. CDR3 size: 15 residues. The V end was cut by 2 bases, the J end by 7 bases, with 19 bases between. Germline V CDR1 and CDR2: SGHRS, YFSETQ.

This clonotype has ten or more counts. V usage is TRBV5-6 and J usage is TRBJ2-7, with a tentative D call TRBD1 (6 bases). CDR1 is SGHDT and CDR2 is YYEEEE in the germline V gene. V shed 4 bases and J shed 3 bases, with 20 bases lying between them. The CDR3 is made up of 16 amino acids. The CDR3 spells CASSPDRWGPVYEQYF. In DNA form, the CDR3 reads TGTGCCAGCAGCCCCGACAGGTGGGGTCCCGTCTACGAGCAGTACTTC.

This chain links TRBV5-1 with TRBJ2-7; a possible D gene is TRBD1 (6 bases). Looked up from germline, CDR1 is SGHRS and CDR2 is YFSETQ. There are 14 residues in the CDR3. V lost 3 bases to trimming and J lost 4 bases, with 14 bases between them. The CDR3 DNA is TGCGCCAGCAGCTCTGACTGGACAGCTTACGAGCAGTACTTC. It is translated as CASSSDWTAYEQYF.

This clonotype was seen many times. The V and J genes are TRBV7-8 and TRBJ2-7; D is uncertain. The CDR3 sequence is 13 residues long. The V and J ends lost 2 bases and 1 base respectively, with 6 bases between them. The germline CDR1 and CDR2 sequences are SGHVS and FQNEAQ. The chain's CDR3 is CASSLSNSYEQYF. Written as DNA, the CDR3 is TGTGCCAGCAGCTTAAGCAATTCCTACGAGCAGTACTTC.

This clonotype was observed a few times. The gene calls are TRBV20-1 and TRBJ2-1; TRBD2 aligns across 12 bases. Germline CDR1 is DFQATT and CDR2 is SNEGSKA (reference sequence). V dropped 0 bases and J dropped 6; count of bases not matched to a gene: 3. The CDR3 consists of 15 residues. The CDR3 DNA follows: TGCAGTGCTAGAGATCTAGCGGGAGGGGTCAATGAGCAGTTCTTC. Its protein is CSARDLAGGVNEQFF.

The sample holds many counts of this clonotype. V is TRBV19 and J is TRBJ2-1; TRBD2 might be the D (6 bases). Trimming left V 5 bases short and J 0 bases short, with 11 bases between. Germline V lookup: CDR1 LNHDA, CDR2 SQIVND (reference sequence). This CDR3 has 15 amino acids. The CDR3 nucleotides are TGTGCCAGTAGTCTAGCGAGGAGCTCCTACAATGAGCAGTTCTTC. Amino acids: CASSLARSSYNEQFF. Full variable domain (outside the CDR3, taken from reference TRBV19 and TRBJ2-1): DGGITQSPKYLFRKEGQNVTLSCEQNLNHDAMYWYRQDPGQGLRLIYYSQIVNDFQKGDIAEGYSVSREKKESFPLTVTSAQKNPTAFYLCASSLARSSYNEQFFGPGTRLTVL.

The chain couples TRBV20-1 to TRBJ1-2, with TRBD1 matching over 7 bases. This CDR3 has 12 residues. The V gene end was trimmed by 6 bases and the J gene end by 5 bases; junction bases not matched to a gene: 6. Germline CDR1 DFQATT, CDR2 SNEGSKA (reference sequence). This CDR3 is CSAPDRVYGYTF. As DNA, the CDR3 is TGCAGTGCCCCAGACAGGGTTTATGGCTACACCTTC.

This clonotype was seen only a few times. The rearrangement uses TRBV11-2 and TRBJ2-5, with TRBD2 matching over 7 bases. This CDR3 comprises 18 residues. Looked up from germline, CDR1 is SGHAT and CDR2 is FQNNGV. Trimming took 3 bases from V and 2 from J; bases not matched to a gene: 15. The CDR3 loop reads CASSFEGPSGFLQETQYF. The CDR3 DNA sequence: TGTGCCAGCAGCTTCGAGGGGCCTAGCGGTTTTCTTCAAGAGACCCAGTACTTC.

CDR3 sequence (DNA): TGTGCCAGCAGCGTCGCACTGAACACTGAAGCTTTCTTT. Amino acid sequence: CASSVALNTEAFF. The gene calls are TRBV9 and TRBJ1-1; no clear D gene. This CDR3 is 13 amino acids long. CDR1 and CDR2 from the germline V gene are SGDLS and YYNGEE. The V and J ends lost 2 bases and 0 bases respectively, with 5 bases between them.

As for this clonotype: This may come from a read error, since a much larger clone is one base off. The gene calls are TRBV27 and TRBJ2-2; no reliable D call. Trimming took off 6 bases at V and 1 base at J, with 9 bases between the two ends. CDR3 size: 14 residues. The germline V gene encodes CDR1 MNHEY and CDR2 SMNVEV (reference sequence). Here the CDR3 DNA reads TGTGCCAGCAGGCTGATCATGAACACCGGGGAGCTGTTTTTT. It codes for CASRLIMNTGELFF.

Only a few counts were recorded for this clonotype. This chain links TRBV7-6 with TRBJ2-7; D is possibly TRBD1 (5 bases). Germline lookup yields CDR1 SGHVS and CDR2 FNYEAQ. The CDR3 spans 15 residues. The germline V and J ends were trimmed by 6 bases and 3 bases, with 18 bases remaining between them. The chain's CDR3 is CASRSWQGWLYEQYF. Here the CDR3 DNA reads TGTGCCAGCAGATCTTGGCAGGGTTGGCTCTACGAGCAGTACTTC.

This clonotype was seen at least ten times. This chain links TRBV28 with TRBJ1-5; TRBD1 aligns across 9 bases. Germline CDR1 and CDR2: MDHEN and SYDVKM. V lost 8 bases and J lost 2; bases outside the gene matches: 10. CDR3 size: 16 residues. CDR3 sequence reads: CASDHWTGEGNQPQHF. CDR3 sequence (DNA): TGTGCCAGCGATCACTGGACAGGGGAGGGCAATCAGCCCCAGCATTTT.

The J gene is TRBJ1-2, the V gene TRBV12-3 or TRBV12-4; D is possibly TRBD1 (5 bases). The CDR3 consists of 14 residues. Trimming took off 6 bases at V and 4 bases at J, with 15 bases between the two ends. CDR3 in amino acids: CASSLWGGPYGYTF. The CDR3 DNA follows: TGTGCCAGCAGCCTTTGGGGGGGACCCTATGGCTACACCTTC.

This clonotype was seen at least ten times. The genes are TRBV7-8 and TRBJ2-1, with 7 bases identical to TRBD2. The V segment lost 4 bases and the J segment 7 bases; nucleotides outside the gene matches: 16. Germline V gene lookup returns CDR1 SGHVS and CDR2 FQNEAQ. The CDR3 is 17 residues long. CDR3: CASSSGPSSGRENEQFF. The CDR3 DNA is TGTGCCAGCAGCTCCGGACCCTCTAGCGGTAGGGAGAATGAGCAGTTCTTC.

This clonotype was observed a handful of times. The V call is TRBV25-1, the J call TRBJ2-2; 10 bases agree with TRBD1. Per the germline V gene, CDR1 is MGHDK and CDR2 is SYGVNS. V lost 3 bases and J lost 8; bases outside the gene matches: 9. This CDR3 region has 16 residues. The CDR3 reads CASSDLGTGAGGELFF. CDR3 coding DNA: TGTGCCAGCAGTGATTTGGGGACAGGGGCGGGAGGGGAGCTGTTTTTT. The full variable domain, rest sourced from reference TRBV25-1 and TRBJ2-2, is EADIYQTPRYLVIGTGKKITLECSQTMGHDKMYWYQQDPGMELHLIHYSYGVNSTEKGDLSSESTVSRIRTEHFPLTLESARPSHTSQYLCASSDLGTGAGGELFFGEGSRLTVL.

This clonotype appeared many times. V gene TRBV6-2 or TRBV6-3 combines with J gene TRBJ1-1; D is unclear. The germline V gene encodes CDR1 MNHEY and CDR2 SVGEGT. The CDR3 contains 13 residues. V was cut by 6 bases and J by 11 bases, with 19 bases left in between. The CDR3 loop is CASSPNGFTGAFF. The CDR3, as DNA: TGTGCCAGCAGCCCAAATGGGTTCACTGGGGCTTTCTTT.

This clonotype has just a few counts. V is TRBV2 and J is TRBJ2-1, with D unclear. The germline CDR1 and CDR2 sequences are SNHLY and FYNNEI. Trimming pared 6 bases from V and 0 bases from J, leaving 18 bases between. This CDR3 has 17 amino acids. This CDR3 is CASSSISRPSSYNEQFF. The CDR3 DNA reads TGTGCCAGCAGCTCGATTTCGCGGCCGAGCTCCTACAATGAGCAGTTCTTC.

Many counts were recorded for this clonotype. The rearrangement links TRBV5-1 to TRBJ2-7, with 7 bases lining up with TRBD1. Germline-derived CDR1 and CDR2 are SGHRS and YFSETQ. After removal of 0 bases from V and 7 bases from J, the junction contained 10 bases not matched to a gene. This CDR3 contains 15 residues. The CDR3, as DNA: TGCGCCAGCAGCTTGGGGACAGGAAGGGGTCGAGAGCAGTACTTC. As protein: CASSLGTGRGREQYF.

Many counts were recorded for this clonotype. CDR3 sequence (DNA): TGTGCCACCTCTTTCGGCGGATTGTCTGCCGGAGATACGCAGTATTTT. Translated, it gives CATSFGGLSAGDTQYF. The chain is built from TRBV12-3 or TRBV12-4 and TRBJ2-3; no reliable D call. The ends were cut back, 10 bases at V and 5 bases at J, with 25 bases in the middle. The CDR3 runs to 16 residues.

This clonotype has ten or more counts. The chain has TRBV12-3 or TRBV12-4 and TRBJ1-2, with a tentative D call TRBD1 (5 bases). V lost 3 bases to trimming and J lost 13 bases, with 18 bases between them. The CDR3 is 13 residues long. CDR3 residues: CASSFRGSEVCTF. The CDR3 DNA reads TGTGCCAGCAGTTTTAGGGGTTCGGAAGTCTGCACCTTC.

This clonotype has at least ten counts. This chain uses TRBV6-5 with TRBJ2-5, with a possible D match to TRBD2 (6 bases). V shed 1 base and J shed 7 bases, with 13 bases lying between them. The CDR3 has 14 residues. CDR1 MNHEY and CDR2 SVGAGI come from the germline V gene. The chain's CDR3 is CASSYYLVGGTQYF. CDR3 DNA: TGTGCCAGCAGTTACTACCTAGTGGGAGGGACCCAGTACTTC.